The 17 T cell receptor beta chains below were found in one sample sequenced in a study of blood T cell repertoires in COVID-19 (dated by TCRdb to about 2020). Receptors were amplified or captured by the immunoSEQ multiplex PCR assay. What TCRdb holds here is the immuneACCESS table cut down to in-frame rearrangements. Part of the clones is not present; checked against another copy, under half of the missing clones reflect an unresolved V gene, and the others are unexplained. The sample profile shows around 100,000 clones; roughly 88% of them were found once. The ten most abundant clones make up 5% of the sample. Sequenced material: peripheral blood. The receptors were sampled from a human donor in a cohort sampled during active COVID-19.

This chain uses TRBV5-1 with TRBJ1-1, with 7 positions matching TRBD1. Trimming removed 4 bases from V and 1 base from J; junction bases left unmatched: 4. Germline V CDR1 and CDR2: SGHRS, YFSETQ. The CDR3 is 14 residues long. The chain's CDR3 is CASSPGDRNTEAFF. As DNA, the CDR3 is TGCGCCAGCAGCCCAGGGGACAGGAACACTGAAGCTTTCTTT. Filled out from reference TRBV5-1 and TRBJ1-1, the complete variable domain reads KAGVTQTPRYLIKTRGQQVTLSCSPISGHRSVSWYQQTPGQGLQFLFEYFSETQRNKGNFPGRFSGRQFSNSRSEMNVSTLELGDSALYLCASSPGDRNTEAFFGQGTRLTVV.

A few counts support this clone. The CDR3 loop reads CSVEIGQGLGGYTF. In nucleotides, the CDR3 is TGCAGCGTTGAAATTGGACAGGGGCTTGGCGGCTACACCTTC. The V gene is TRBV29-1, the J gene TRBJ1-2, with TRBD1 identical over 9 bases. The CDR3 totals 14 residues. Germline assignment: CDR1 SQVTM and CDR2 ANQGSEA. J was trimmed by 8 bases and V by 2 bases; bases with no gene match: 9. The full variable domain, its missing parts supplied by reference TRBV29-1 and TRBJ1-2, is SAVISQKPSRDICQRGTSLTIQCQVDSQVTMMFWYRQQPGQSLTLIATANQGSEATYESGFVIDKFPISRPNLTFSTLTVSNMSPEDSSIYLCSVEIGQGLGGYTFGSGTRLTVV.

The J gene is TRBJ1-2, the V gene TRBV29-1; 8 nucleotides agree with TRBD1. The CDR3 runs 14 residues. CDR1 is SQVTM, CDR2 ANQGSEA, per germline. The junction had 7 bases not matched to a gene; V was cut back by 6 bases and J by 1 base. This CDR3 is CSVVDRDINYGYTF. CDR3 DNA: TGCAGCGTAGTGGACAGGGACATTAACTATGGCTACACCTTC.

The rearrangement joins TRBV9 to TRBJ2-5; TRBD2 matches at 8 bases. Germline loops: CDR1 SGDLS, CDR2 YYNGEE. The CDR3 is 15 residues long. The ends lost 2 bases at V and 1 base at J; junction bases unmatched: 4. The CDR3 bases are TGTGCCAGCAGCGTGATAGCGGGGCCCCAAGAGACCCAGTACTTC. It encodes CASSVIAGPQETQYF.

This chain connects TRBV9 to TRBJ2-5; 13 bases fit TRBD2. The germline CDR1 and CDR2 sequences are SGDLS and YYNGEE. The CDR3 covers 19 residues. J lost 4 bases, V lost 0 bases, and 12 bases had no gene match. CDR3 in amino acids: CASSVASGTSGKAAETQYF. The CDR3 DNA is TGTGCCAGCAGCGTAGCTTCAGGGACTAGCGGGAAAGCAGCAGAGACCCAGTACTTC. Complete variable domain (other parts from reference TRBV9 and TRBJ2-5): DSGVTQTPKHLITATGQRVTLRCSPRSGDLSVYWYQQSLDQGLQFLIQYYNGEERAKGNILERFSAQQFPDLHSELNLSSLELGDSALYFCASSVASGTSGKAAETQYFGPGTRLLVL.

This chain links TRBV15 with TRBJ2-5, with D unclear. Germline V gene data show CDR1 as LNHNV and CDR2 as YYDKDF (reference sequence). The CDR3 spans 13 residues. Trimming left V 0 bases short and J 5 bases short, with 7 bases between. CDR3: CATSRDFGETQYF. The CDR3 DNA reads TGTGCCACCAGCAGAGATTTCGGTGAGACCCAGTACTTC.

This sequence joins TRBV19 and TRBJ1-5, with D tentatively TRBD1 (5 bases). Deletions cut 7 bases from V and 0 bases from J, with 13 bases between. CDR1 is LNHDA, CDR2 SQIVND, per germline (reference sequence). There are 15 residues in the CDR3. CDR3 in amino acids: CASIGGEYSNQPQHF. In DNA, the CDR3 is TGTGCCAGTATTGGGGGGGAATATAGCAATCAGCCCCAGCATTTT.

The chain couples TRBV30 to TRBJ1-4, with 9 bases lining up with TRBD1. V shed 2 bases and J 1 base; nucleotides not matched to a gene: 5. This CDR3 is built from 16 residues. CDR1 and CDR2 (germline): GTSNPN, SVGIG (reference sequence). This CDR3 is CAWSTRTGVTNEKLFF. DNA for the CDR3: TGTGCCTGGAGTACCCGGACAGGGGTAACTAATGAAAAACTGTTTTTT.

The chain couples TRBV27 to TRBJ1-2; D unresolved. This CDR3 has 14 residues. The V gene's germline CDR1 is MNHEY and CDR2 SMNVEV (reference sequence). Deletions cut 4 bases from V and 5 bases from J, with 14 bases between. CDR3 DNA sequence: TGTGCCAGCAGTTCCCCGACACAGCATTATGGCTACACCTTC. It translates to CASSSPTQHYGYTF.

Notes on this clone: At one of its ends the junction is not consistent with the germline gene, which may arise from a read error. The chain recombines TRBV18 with TRBJ1-2; TRBD1 aligns across 8 bases. The germline gives CDR1 KGHSH, CDR2 LQKENI. The CDR3 extends over 16 amino acids. The CDR3 DNA reads as TGTGCCAGCTCATCACCCGGGACAGGCACTAACTATGGCTACACCTTC. This gives the protein CASSSPGTGTNYGYTF.

The chain recombines TRBV6-6 with TRBJ2-2; the D gene is possibly TRBD1 (6 bases). Germline CDR1 reads MNHNY; CDR2 reads SVGAGI (reference sequence). The CDR3 has 14 residues. The V end lost 5 bases, the J end lost 3 bases, and 10 bases lay between the germline ends. The CDR3 spells CASSHTGYTGELFF. CDR3 bases: TGTGCCAGCAGTCATACAGGGTACACCGGGGAGCTGTTTTTT.

V gene TRBV6-5 combines with J gene TRBJ2-7, with TRBD1 matching over 7 bases. The CDR3 has 14 amino acids. The V segment lost 6 bases and the J segment 0 bases; nucleotides outside the gene matches: 5. The germline V gene has CDR1 MNHEY and CDR2 SVGAGI. The CDR3 DNA reads as TGTGCCAGCAGGCAACAGGGGACCTCCTACGAGCAGTACTTC. Its protein product is CASRQQGTSYEQYF.

The chain has TRBV18 and TRBJ1-3, with D possibly being TRBD1 (5 bases). The CDR3 extends over 15 amino acids. Trimming took 3 bases from V and 4 from J, leaving 13 bases between them. CDR1 KGHSH and CDR2 LQKENI come from the germline V gene. The CDR3 sequence: CASSPVGVIGNTIYF. The CDR3 DNA reads as TGTGCCAGCTCACCGGTAGGGGTAATCGGAAACACCATATATTTT.

This clone has just one count. V gene TRBV7-9 combines with J gene TRBJ2-5; D might be TRBD2 (6 bases). This CDR3 spans 15 amino acids. V lost 4 bases to trimming and J lost 4 bases, with 16 bases between them. Germline V lookup: CDR1 SEHNR, CDR2 FQNEAQ (reference sequence). The CDR3 nucleotides are TGTGCCAGCAGCTGGGACTTTAGGGAACGAGAGACCCAGTACTTC. Translation gives CASSWDFRERETQYF.

V usage is TRBV5-1 and J usage is TRBJ2-5, with 12 bases that match TRBD2. The junction had 17 bases not matched to a gene; V was cut back by 1 base and J by 4 bases. Germline CDR1 reads SGHRS; CDR2 reads YFSETQ. The CDR3 totals 20 residues. CDR3 sequence reads: CASSLTRGLAGTEGAETQYF. CDR3 in DNA: TGCGCCAGCAGCTTGACGAGAGGACTAGCGGGAACAGAGGGGGCAGAGACCCAGTACTTC. The whole variable domain, filled in from reference TRBV5-1 and TRBJ2-5, reads KAGVTQTPRYLIKTRGQQVTLSCSPISGHRSVSWYQQTPGQGLQFLFEYFSETQRNKGNFPGRFSGRQFSNSRSEMNVSTLELGDSALYLCASSLTRGLAGTEGAETQYFGPGTRLLVL.

V and J are TRBV12-2 and TRBJ1-1; the table gives TRBD1 as D, unverified against the DNA. TRBV12-2 is designated a pseudogene. This CDR3 has 15 amino acids. The CDR3: CASRSSRGRATEAFF. CDR3 DNA: TGTGCAAGTCGCTCAAGCAGGGGCCGGGCCACTGAAGCTTTCTTT.

In DNA, the CDR3 is TGTGCCTGGATGACGGAGAGGAGTAATGGCTACACCTTC. Its translation: CAWMTERSNGYTF. The genes are TRBV30 and TRBJ1-2; D is unclear. From germline, CDR1 is GTSNPN and CDR2 SVGIG (reference sequence). The V gene lost 4 bases and the J gene lost 6 bases, with 15 bases spanning the gap. The CDR3 sequence is 13 residues long.